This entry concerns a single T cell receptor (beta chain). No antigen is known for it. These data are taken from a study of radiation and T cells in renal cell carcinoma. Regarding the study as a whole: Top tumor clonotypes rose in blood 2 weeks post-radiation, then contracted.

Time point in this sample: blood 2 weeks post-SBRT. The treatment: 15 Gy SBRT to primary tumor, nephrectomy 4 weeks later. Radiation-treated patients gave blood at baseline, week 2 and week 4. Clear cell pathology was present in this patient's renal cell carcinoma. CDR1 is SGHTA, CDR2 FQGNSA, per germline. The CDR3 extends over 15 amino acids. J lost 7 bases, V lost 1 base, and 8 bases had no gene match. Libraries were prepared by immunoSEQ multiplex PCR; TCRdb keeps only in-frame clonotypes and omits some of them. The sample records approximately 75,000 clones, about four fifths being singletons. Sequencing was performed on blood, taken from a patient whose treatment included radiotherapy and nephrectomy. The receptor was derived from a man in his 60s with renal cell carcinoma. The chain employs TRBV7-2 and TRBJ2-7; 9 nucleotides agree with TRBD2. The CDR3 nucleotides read TGTGCCAGCAGCTTAGAAGGGGCGGGAGGGCGAGAGCAGTACTTC. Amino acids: CASSLEGAGGREQYF.